Each of the 19 T cell receptor beta chains below was sequenced from the same sample in a study of identical twins. Each CDR3 protein gets one entry after TCRdb re-called the 5' RACE reads with MiXCR. The profile shows about 470,000 distinct CDR3 sequences, 20% to 25% of them singletons. The sample also formed part of further work on T cells expressing NK-cell markers.

Sequencing used CD4+ T cells sorted from blood. These receptors were collected from a woman aged 18-29 years in good health.

This clonotype has a handful of counts. The chain combines TRBV5-1 with TRBJ1-4; no definite D call. The CDR3 loop spans 14 amino acids. Trimming left V 0 bases short and J 10 bases short, with 13 bases between. Germline lookup yields CDR1 SGHRS and CDR2 YFSETQ. CDR3 protein: CASSLDAPRVKLFF. The CDR3 coding sequence is TGCGCCAGCAGCTTGGATGCGCCAAGGGTAAAACTGTTTTTT.

This clonotype was detected a few times. V and J are TRBV29-1 and TRBJ2-7; TRBD1 might be the D (5 bases). The germline V gene has CDR1 SQVTM and CDR2 ANQGSEA. V dropped 5 bases and J dropped 7 bases, with 18 bases sitting between them. The CDR3 spans 13 residues. CDR3 in amino acids: CSVLPQQATEQYF. The CDR3 DNA reads as TGCAGCGTTCTACCACAACAGGCTACTGAGCAGTACTTC.

The V and J genes are TRBV7-2 and TRBJ1-1; D might be TRBD1 (6 bases). The CDR3 loop spans 13 amino acids. Germline V gene data show CDR1 as SGHTA and CDR2 as FQGNSA. Trimming left V 6 bases short and J 3 bases short, with 11 bases between. The CDR3 here is CASRVGTYTEAFF. DNA for the CDR3: TGTGCCAGCAGGGTGGGGACATACACTGAAGCTTTCTTT.

This clonotype came up a few times. The chain joins TRBV28 to TRBJ1-5; 8 bases map to TRBD1. Germline V CDR1 and CDR2: MDHEN, SYDVKM. Trimming at V came to 4 bases and at J to 8 bases, leaving 10 bases not matched to a gene. The CDR3 runs 15 residues. The CDR3 sequence: CASSSLQGGLEPQHF. CDR3 DNA sequence: TGTGCCAGCAGTTCCTTACAGGGGGGTCTCGAGCCCCAGCATTTT.

The rearrangement joins TRBV14 to TRBJ2-1; TRBD2 matches at 11 bases. The CDR3 totals 15 residues. Per the germline V gene, CDR1 is SGHDN and CDR2 is FVKESK. J lost 5 bases, V lost 4 bases, and 4 bases had no gene match. CDR3 in amino acids: CASSPLGLADNEQFF. In DNA, the CDR3 is TGTGCCAGCAGCCCGTTGGGACTAGCGGACAATGAGCAGTTCTTC.

The sample holds a few counts of this clonotype. The chain carries TRBV11-2 and TRBJ1-1; perhaps TRBD1 as D (6 bases). The CDR3 is made up of 14 amino acids. Germline CDR1 reads SGHAT; CDR2 reads FQNNGV. V gave up 3 bases and J gave up 3 bases, with 11 bases separating them. Written as DNA, the CDR3 is TGTGCCAGCAGCTTCAGGGGTAGTGACACTGAAGCTTTCTTT. The encoded protein is CASSFRGSDTEAFF.

This chain uses TRBV5-6 with TRBJ1-4; no definite D call. The V gene's germline CDR1 is SGHDT and CDR2 YYEEEE. CDR3 length: 14 residues. V was pared by 2 bases and J by 0 bases, with 5 bases between. The CDR3 sequence is CASSLHATNEKLFF. The CDR3 region has the DNA TGTGCCAGCAGCTTACACGCAACTAATGAAAAACTGTTTTTT.

The J gene is TRBJ2-4, the V gene TRBV20-1, with D tentatively TRBD1 or TRBD2 (5 bases each). V lost 1 base to trimming and J lost 0 bases, with 13 bases between them. Germline V gene data show CDR1 as DFQATT and CDR2 as SNEGSKA (reference sequence). The CDR3 has 16 residues. The CDR3 sequence: CSARGGRQLAKNIQYF. The CDR3 nucleotides read TGCAGTGCTAGAGGGGGGAGACAGCTAGCCAAAAACATTCAGTACTTC.

The rearrangement joins TRBV30 to TRBJ2-7; D is undetermined. This CDR3 contains 13 residues. With 0 bases removed from V and 3 bases from J, the gap between germline ends came to 9 bases. Germline V CDR1 and CDR2: GTSNPN, SVGIG (reference sequence). This CDR3 is CAWSVQEIYEQYF. For the CDR3, the DNA is TGTGCCTGGAGTGTACAAGAAATCTACGAGCAGTACTTC.

This clonotype has a handful of counts. The rearrangement uses TRBV7-9 and TRBJ1-4; no firm D call. CDR1 SEHNR and CDR2 FQNEAQ come from the germline V gene (reference sequence). This CDR3 has 16 amino acids. Trimming removed 1 base from V and 0 bases from J, with 9 bases in between. The CDR3 loop is CASSLVVSATNEKLFF. The CDR3 DNA sequence: TGTGCCAGCAGCTTAGTCGTCTCAGCAACTAATGAAAAACTGTTTTTT.

The gene calls are TRBV7-2 and TRBJ1-1, with D tentatively TRBD1 (6 bases). Germline CDR1 SGHTA, CDR2 FQGNSA. V was trimmed by 2 bases and J by 8 bases, leaving 30 bases between them. The CDR3 runs 19 residues. The CDR3 reads CASSLPRSQGRSDYREAFF. DNA of the CDR3: TGTGCCAGCAGCTTACCGAGGAGTCAGGGGCGCTCCGATTACCGAGAAGCTTTCTTT.

This clonotype was counted only a few times. The CDR3 region is CAISAYLTAQETQYF. CDR3 nucleotides: TGTGCCATCAGTGCATACCTCACGGCCCAGGAGACCCAGTACTTC. V usage is TRBV10-3 and J usage is TRBJ2-5; D is uncertain. CDR3 size: 15 residues. Germline CDR1 and CDR2: ENHRY and SYGVKD. Deletions cut 4 bases from V and 5 bases from J, with 17 bases between.

The genes are TRBV9 and TRBJ2-7; D assignment may be TRBD1 or TRBD2 (5 bases each). Germline V lookup: CDR1 SGDLS, CDR2 YYNGEE. The V end lost 4 bases, the J end lost 7 bases, and 15 bases lay between the germline ends. The CDR3 totals 13 residues. DNA of the CDR3: TGTGCCAGCAGCCGGGACCGCAGTAGGGAGCAGTACTTC. Translated: CASSRDRSREQYF. Supplemented by reference TRBV9 and TRBJ2-7, the full variable domain reads DSGVTQTPKHLITATGQRVTLRCSPRSGDLSVYWYQQSLDQGLQFLIQYYNGEERAKGNILERFSAQQFPDLHSELNLSSLELGDSALYFCASSRDRSREQYFGPGTRLTVT.

This clonotype was detected many times. The chain combines TRBV7-6 with TRBJ2-7; perhaps TRBD2 as D (5 bases). CDR3 size: 14 residues. CDR1 is SGHVS and CDR2 is FNYEAQ in the germline V gene. Trimming shortened V by 6 bases and J by 2 bases, and 14 bases separated the two germline ends. DNA of the CDR3: TGTGCCAGCAGTGGGTCGGGATTGGCCTACGAGCAGTACTTC. As protein: CASSGSGLAYEQYF.

The chain combines TRBV10-3 with TRBJ2-7; 10 bases line up with TRBD2. Germline trimming cut 4 bases from V and 7 bases from J; bases unmatched to any gene: 7. Germline V gives CDR1 ENHRY, CDR2 SYGVKD. This CDR3 is 14 amino acids long. CDR3 sequence reads: CAISGASGRREQYF. CDR3 coding DNA: TGTGCCATCAGTGGTGCTAGCGGGAGACGAGAGCAGTACTTC.

This rearrangement joins TRBV20-1 to TRBJ2-1; TRBD2 aligns across 8 bases. Trimming cost V 5 bases and J 4 bases; bases outside gene matches: 19. Germline loops: CDR1 DFQATT, CDR2 SNEGSKA (reference sequence). This CDR3 has 18 amino acids. The CDR3 region is CSASQTASTSGIYNEQFF. The CDR3 DNA follows: TGCAGTGCTTCCCAAACGGCCTCTACTAGCGGAATTTACAATGAGCAGTTCTTC.

This chain links TRBV9 with TRBJ2-7, with TRBD2 identical over 8 bases. This CDR3 contains 18 residues. V trimming: 0 bases; J trimming: 2 bases; junction bases outside the gene matches: 13. Per germline, CDR1 SGDLS and CDR2 YYNGEE. CDR3 DNA: TGTGCCAGCAGCGTAGACCCCGGGGGATACGGGAGGGCCTACGAGCAGTACTTC. This encodes CASSVDPGGYGRAYEQYF.

The V and J genes are TRBV20-1 and TRBJ2-1; 9 nucleotides line up with TRBD2. Per the germline V gene, CDR1 is DFQATT and CDR2 is SNEGSKA (reference sequence). Trimming took 3 bases from V and 3 from J; bases not matched to a gene: 6. The CDR3 spans 15 residues. CDR3 coding DNA: TGCAGTGCTAGTCCCCCTAGCGGGGACTACAATGAGCAGTTCTTC. Protein sequence: CSASPPSGDYNEQFF.

The chain has TRBV12-3 or TRBV12-4 and TRBJ2-2; 7 positions match TRBD2. Trimming removed 9 bases from V and 0 bases from J; junction bases left unmatched: 4. This CDR3 is 14 amino acids long. CDR3 nucleotide sequence: TGTGCCAGTATGGCGGGAGCGAACACCGGGGAGCTGTTTTTT. This codes for CASMAGANTGELFF.